This T cell receptor (beta chain) originates from a study of blood T cell repertoires in COVID-19. The wider study: T cells, B-cell-depleted T cells, or PBMCs provided the cDNA or gDNA that served as material.

The study assigned cohorts using participant-reported clinical history. V shed 5 bases and J 2 bases; nucleotides not matched to a gene: 1. Germline values: CDR1 SGHAT, CDR2 FQNNGV. This CDR3 region has 14 residues. Original methodology: Estimation of nucleated cell counts relied on the amplification of reference gene primers. TCRdb's copy holds only in-frame clones and misses some; the assay was immunoSEQ multiplex PCR. That table is the source of V, J and clone size, and D and trimming were worked out from the DNA. Among a few hundred thousand clones, 84% were seen once, and the ten largest hold about 6.6%.

The chain combines TRBV11-2 with TRBJ2-7; 12 bases are a match to TRBD2. Sample: PBMCs or T cells enriched from blood (not recorded which). This TCR came from a woman aged 40-49 years who had recovered from COVID-19. This chain's CDR3 is CASSGLAGTYEQYF. CDR3 DNA: TGTGCCAGCAGCGGACTAGCGGGGACCTACGAGCAGTACTTC.